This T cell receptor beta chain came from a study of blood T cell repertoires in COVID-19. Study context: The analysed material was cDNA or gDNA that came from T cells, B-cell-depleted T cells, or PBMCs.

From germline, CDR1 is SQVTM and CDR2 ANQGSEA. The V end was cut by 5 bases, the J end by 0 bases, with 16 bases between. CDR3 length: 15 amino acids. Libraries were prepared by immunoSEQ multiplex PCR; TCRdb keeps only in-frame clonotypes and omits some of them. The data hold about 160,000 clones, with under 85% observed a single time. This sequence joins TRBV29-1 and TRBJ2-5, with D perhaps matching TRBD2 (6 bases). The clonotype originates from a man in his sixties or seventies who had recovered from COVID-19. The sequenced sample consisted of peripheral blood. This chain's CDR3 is CSVYGGGGYQETQYF. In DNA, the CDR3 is TGCAGCGTTTACGGCGGTGGGGGGTACCAAGAGACCCAGTACTTC.